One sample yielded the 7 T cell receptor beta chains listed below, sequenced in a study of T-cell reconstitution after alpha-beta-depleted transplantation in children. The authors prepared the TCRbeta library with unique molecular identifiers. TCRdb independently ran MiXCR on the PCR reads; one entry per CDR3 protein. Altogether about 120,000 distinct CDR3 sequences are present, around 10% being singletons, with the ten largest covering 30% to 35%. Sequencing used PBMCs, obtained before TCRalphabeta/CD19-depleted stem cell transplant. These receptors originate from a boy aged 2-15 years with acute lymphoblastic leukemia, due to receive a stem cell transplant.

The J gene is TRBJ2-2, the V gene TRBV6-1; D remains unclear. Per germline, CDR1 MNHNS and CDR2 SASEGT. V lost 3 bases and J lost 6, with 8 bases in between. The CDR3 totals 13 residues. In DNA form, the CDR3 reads TGTGCCAGCAGTGACTACTATTCCGGGGAGCTGTTTTTT. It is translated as CASSDYYSGELFF.

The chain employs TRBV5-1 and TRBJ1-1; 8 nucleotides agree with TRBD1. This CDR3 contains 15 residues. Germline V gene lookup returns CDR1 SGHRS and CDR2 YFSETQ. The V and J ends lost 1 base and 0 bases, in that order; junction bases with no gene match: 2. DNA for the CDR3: TGCGCCAGCAGCTTGACAGGGGGTTTGAACACTGAAGCTTTCTTT. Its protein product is CASSLTGGLNTEAFF.

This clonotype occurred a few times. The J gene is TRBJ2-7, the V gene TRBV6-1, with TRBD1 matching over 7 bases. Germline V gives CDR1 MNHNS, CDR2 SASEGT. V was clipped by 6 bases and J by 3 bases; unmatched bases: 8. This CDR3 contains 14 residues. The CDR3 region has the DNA TGTGCCAGCAGCCGACAGGGAAGTAACTACGAGCAGTACTTC. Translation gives CASSRQGSNYEQYF.

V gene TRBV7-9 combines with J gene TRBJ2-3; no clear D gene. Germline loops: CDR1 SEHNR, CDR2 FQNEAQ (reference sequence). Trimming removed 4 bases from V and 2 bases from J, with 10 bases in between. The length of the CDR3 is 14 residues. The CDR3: CASSSPGLTDTQYF. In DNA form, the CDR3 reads TGTGCCAGCAGCTCACCAGGCCTCACAGATACGCAGTATTTT.

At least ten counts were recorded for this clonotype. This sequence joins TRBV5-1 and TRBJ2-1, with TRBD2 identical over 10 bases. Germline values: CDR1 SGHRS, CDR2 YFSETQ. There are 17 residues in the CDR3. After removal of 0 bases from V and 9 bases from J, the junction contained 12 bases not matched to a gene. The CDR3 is CASSLDPSGSLRGEQFF. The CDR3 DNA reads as TGCGCCAGCAGCTTGGACCCTAGCGGGAGTCTAAGGGGTGAGCAGTTCTTC.

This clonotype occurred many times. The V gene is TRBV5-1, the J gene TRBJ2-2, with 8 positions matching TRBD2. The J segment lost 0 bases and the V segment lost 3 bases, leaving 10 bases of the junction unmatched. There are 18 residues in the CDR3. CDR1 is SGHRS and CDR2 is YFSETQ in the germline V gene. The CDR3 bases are TGCGCCAGCAGCTCTAGCCCCGGGGGACTAGCGAACACCGGGGAGCTGTTTTTT. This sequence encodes CASSSSPGGLANTGELFF.

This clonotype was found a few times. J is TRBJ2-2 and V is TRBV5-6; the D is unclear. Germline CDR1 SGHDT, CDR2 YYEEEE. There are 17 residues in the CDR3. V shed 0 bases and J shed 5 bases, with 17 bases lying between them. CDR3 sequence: CASSLGAWMRWTGELFF. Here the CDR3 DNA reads TGTGCCAGCAGCTTGGGGGCCTGGATGCGGTGGACCGGGGAGCTGTTTTTT.